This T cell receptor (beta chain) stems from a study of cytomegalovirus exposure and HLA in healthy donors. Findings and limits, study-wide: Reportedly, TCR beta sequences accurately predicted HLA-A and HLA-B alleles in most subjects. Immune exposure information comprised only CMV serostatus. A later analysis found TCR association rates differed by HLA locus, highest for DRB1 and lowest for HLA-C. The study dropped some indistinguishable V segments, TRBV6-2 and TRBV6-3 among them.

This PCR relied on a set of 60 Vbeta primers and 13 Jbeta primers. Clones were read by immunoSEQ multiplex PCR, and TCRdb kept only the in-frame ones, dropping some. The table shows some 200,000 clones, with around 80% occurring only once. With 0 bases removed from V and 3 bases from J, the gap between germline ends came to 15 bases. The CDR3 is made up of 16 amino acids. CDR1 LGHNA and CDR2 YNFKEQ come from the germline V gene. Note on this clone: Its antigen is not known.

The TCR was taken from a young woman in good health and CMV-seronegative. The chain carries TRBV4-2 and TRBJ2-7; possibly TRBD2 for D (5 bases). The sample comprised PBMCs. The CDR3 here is CASSQEVTSFVYEQYF. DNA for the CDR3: TGTGCCAGCAGCCAAGAGGTTACTAGTTTCGTCTACGAGCAGTACTTC.